This T cell receptor beta chain was captured by sequencing in a study of cytomegalovirus exposure and HLA in healthy donors. PCR amplification relied on 60 Vbeta primers (plus 13 Jbeta primers). Produced via immunoSEQ multiplex PCR; TCRdb's table is partial and in-frame only. The table has around 110,000 clones, around 81% seen once; the top ten hold 3% to 4%. Trimming pared 11 bases from V and 3 bases from J, leaving 12 bases between. The length of the CDR3 is 12 residues. Germline V gene lookup returns CDR1 MNHNS and CDR2 SASEGT. This clone was seen a few times. The TCR comes from a woman aged 30 to 39 in good health and CMV-seronegative. Sequencing was performed on PBMCs. The chain joins TRBV6-1 to TRBJ2-3, with D possibly being TRBD2 (6 bases). The CDR3 spells CAARRETDTQYF. DNA of the CDR3: TGTGCCGCCCGGCGGGAAACAGATACGCAGTATTTT.